The 2 T cell receptor beta chains below come from one sample, sequenced in a study of T cell repertoires in cytomegalovirus infection. TCRdb ran MiXCR on the reads and lists one entry per CDR3 protein. The data hold roughly 990,000 distinct CDR3 sequences, with around 30% observed a single time. Which antigens these TCRs recognize remains unknown. Material: cultured CD8+ T cells from PBMCs, obtained from culture after CMV antigen stimulation. The receptors here all came from a human donor in good health (CMV status not recorded). Some clones in this sample may be carry-over from other donors' samples.

The V call is TRBV6-2 or TRBV6-3, the J call TRBJ2-1, with 8 bases fitting TRBD2. This CDR3 comprises 17 residues. Germline V gene lookup returns CDR1 MNHEY and CDR2 SVGEGT. The V segment lost 2 bases and the J segment 1 base; nucleotides outside the gene matches: 7. Here the CDR3 reads CASSYPTSGDSYNEQFF. CDR3 nucleotide sequence: TGTGCCAGCAGTTACCCCACTAGCGGCGATTCCTACAATGAGCAGTTCTTC.

As for this clonotype: One junction end does not reproduce the germline sequence, and a read error may be involved. The chain uses TRBV7-2 and TRBJ2-1, with TRBD2 matching 8 bases. Germline V gene sequence: CDR1 SGHTA, CDR2 FQGNSA. The CDR3 loop spans 13 amino acids. CDR3 sequence reads: CVSSLGLVFEQFF. Here the CDR3 DNA reads TGTGTCAGCAGCCTGGGACTAGTCTTTGAGCAGTTCTTC.